What follows are 20 T cell receptor beta chains derived from one specimen sequenced in a study of read filtering for tumor transcriptome and immune sequencing. This library used about 360 ng RNA and molecular barcoded adaptors spanning alpha/delta and beta/gamma chains. MiXCR, run by TCRdb on the reads, gives a single entry per CDR3 protein. The table shows tens of thousands of distinct CDR3 sequences, with about 19% occurring only once. Input material: a population of CD138-negative cells sorted from bone marrow. These receptors came from a donor aged 40 or over with multiple myeloma.

This clonotype was recorded at least ten times. V usage is TRBV27 and J usage is TRBJ2-7, with TRBD1 identical over 9 bases. Per germline, CDR1 MNHEY and CDR2 SMNVEV (reference sequence). There are 14 residues in the CDR3. The V segment lost 7 bases and the J segment 5 bases; nucleotides outside the gene matches: 9. The DNA for the CDR3 is TGTGCCAGCACCCCGGGACAGGGATTCAACGAGCAGTACTTC. It translates to CASTPGQGFNEQYF.

This rearrangement joins TRBV29-1 to TRBJ2-3, with D tentatively TRBD1 (5 bases). The germline gives CDR1 SQVTM, CDR2 ANQGSEA. The CDR3 consists of 13 residues. V was cut by 5 bases and J by 4 bases, with 13 bases left in between. The DNA for the CDR3 is TGCAGCGTTCGCGCCAGGGCCGCAGATACGCAGTATTTT. It codes for CSVRARAADTQYF.

As concerns this clonotype: This likely stems from a read error, as it lies one base from a far larger clone. The chain uses TRBV4-2 and TRBJ2-7, with 11 bases lining up with TRBD1. CDR3 length: 16 amino acids. Per germline, CDR1 LGHNA and CDR2 YNFKEQ. The CDR3 protein is CANSGGRDRGLDEQYF. In DNA form, the CDR3 reads TGTGCCAACAGCGGGGGCCGGGACAGGGGGTTGGACGAGCAGTACTTC.

This clonotype showed up many times. The chain uses TRBV12-3 or TRBV12-4 and TRBJ1-6, with no clear D. With 5 bases removed from V and 4 bases from J, the gap between germline ends came to 12 bases. The CDR3 has 15 amino acids. The CDR3 loop is CASSTLGVYNSPLHF. The CDR3 DNA reads as TGTGCCAGCAGTACTCTTGGGGTTTATAATTCACCCCTCCACTTT.

This clonotype was observed at least ten times. The chain employs TRBV4-1 and TRBJ2-5, with 8 positions matching TRBD1. The CDR3 totals 15 residues. Trimming removed 3 bases from V and 1 base from J; junction bases left unmatched: 4. Germline CDR1 MGHRA, CDR2 YSYEKL. The CDR3 DNA follows: TGCGCCAGCAGCCAGACGGACAGGGTCCAAGAGACCCAGTACTTC. Its protein is CASSQTDRVQETQYF.

The chain is built from TRBV12-3 or TRBV12-4 and TRBJ1-5; 7 bases are a match to TRBD1. J gave up 6 bases and V 2 bases, and 4 bases lay outside the gene matches. The CDR3 extends over 14 amino acids. The CDR3 bases are TGTGCCAGCAGTTTACAGGGGGGCACTCAGCCCCAGCATTTT. Amino acid sequence: CASSLQGGTQPQHF.

This clonotype was detected ten times or more. This sequence joins TRBV2 and TRBJ2-3, with 13 bases lining up with TRBD2. The CDR3 runs to 15 residues. The germline V gene encodes CDR1 SNHLY and CDR2 FYNNEI. V shed 5 bases, J shed 4 bases, and the junction held 3 bases outside the gene matches. This chain's CDR3 is CASSRLAGGSDTQYF. The CDR3 coding sequence is TGTGCCAGCAGTCGACTAGCGGGAGGATCAGATACGCAGTATTTT.

The chain joins TRBV2 to TRBJ1-1, with 7 positions matching TRBD1. V lost 1 base to trimming and J lost 10 bases; unmatched junction nucleotides: 9. The V gene's germline CDR1 is SNHLY and CDR2 FYNNEI. This CDR3 has 14 residues. The CDR3 DNA follows: TGTGCCAGCAGTGAAGACAGGGGTGGCACCGGAGCTTTCTTT. This translates into CASSEDRGGTGAFF.

The table lists this clonotype with a few counts. The chain couples TRBV7-9 to TRBJ2-1; the match to TRBD2 covers 7 bases. J was trimmed by 4 bases and V by 1 base; bases with no gene match: 4. This CDR3 has 15 residues. Germline V lookup: CDR1 SEHNR, CDR2 FQNEAQ (reference sequence). CDR3 DNA: TGTGCCAGCAGCTTAGGGACTAGTAAGTACAATGAGCAGTTCTTC. It codes for CASSLGTSKYNEQFF.

With respect to this clonotype: With a much larger clone just one base away, this may be a read error. This rearrangement joins TRBV7-9 to TRBJ2-3, with D hard to call. CDR1 is SEHNR and CDR2 is FQNEAQ in the germline V gene (reference sequence). The CDR3 is made up of 16 amino acids. V lost 4 bases and J lost 2, with 16 bases in between. The DNA of the CDR3 is TGTGCCAGCAGCTCCCCTAGATCCTCTAACACAGATACGCAGTATTTT. As protein: CASSSPRSSNTDTQYF.

The chain has TRBV15 and TRBJ2-7, with 11 nucleotides matching TRBD1. This CDR3 comprises 16 residues. Germline V lookup: CDR1 LNHNV, CDR2 YYDKDF (reference sequence). The V and J ends lost 0 bases and 6 bases, in that order; junction bases with no gene match: 7. Written as DNA, the CDR3 is TGTGCCACCAGCAGAGATCCCAGGACAGGGGGCAGCGAGCAGTACTTC. Translating gives CATSRDPRTGGSEQYF.

This clonotype appeared many times. The V gene is TRBV6-1, the J gene TRBJ1-1; no definite D call. V shed 5 bases and J shed 8 bases, with 9 bases lying between them. Germline V gene sequence: CDR1 MNHNS, CDR2 SASEGT. The CDR3 is 11 amino acids. CDR3 nucleotide sequence: TGTGCCAGCAGTTATGCGGGGGAAGCTTTCTTT. Residues: CASSYAGEAFF.

Points on this clonotype: It may be a read error: a sequence one base away is much more abundant. The rearrangement joins TRBV20-1 to TRBJ2-3, with 10 bases identical to TRBD1. V trimming: 0 bases; J trimming: 1 base; junction bases outside the gene matches: 7. The CDR3 length is 17 residues. Germline CDR1 DFQATT, CDR2 SNEGSKA (reference sequence). In DNA form, the CDR3 reads TGCAGTGCTAGAGATGTGTTCGGGACAGGGGGCACAGATACGCAGTATTTT. This codes for CSARDVFGTGGTDTQYF.

This clonotype has at least ten counts. The J gene is TRBJ2-3, the V gene TRBV7-3; TRBD2 aligns across 8 bases. This CDR3 contains 18 residues. In germline, CDR1 is SGHTA, CDR2 FQGTGA. J was trimmed by 0 bases and V by 3 bases; bases with no gene match: 11. Written as DNA, the CDR3 is TGTGCCAGCAGCTTGGGATCGGGAGGGTACCCTAGCACAGATACGCAGTATTTT. Translated, it gives CASSLGSGGYPSTDTQYF.

As for this clonotype: This could be a read error, since a much larger clone is one nucleotide away. The chain couples TRBV29-1 to TRBJ2-5, with 9 bases matching TRBD2. The germline V gene has CDR1 SQVTM and CDR2 ANQGSEA. This CDR3 comprises 13 residues. The CDR3 DNA follows: TGCAGCGTTGTTGCGGGGGGGCGAGAGACCCAGTGCTTC. Its protein is CSVVAGGRETQCF. The variable domain in full, with the rest retrieved from reference TRBV29-1 and TRBJ2-5, is SAVISQKPSRDICQRGTSLTIQCQVDSQVTMMFWYRQQPGQSLTLIATANQGSEATYESGFVIDKFPISRPNLTFSTLTVSNMSPEDSSIYLCSVVAGGRETQCFGPGTRLLVL.

This clonotype has a count of ten or more. CDR3 nucleotides: TGCGCCAGCAGCTTAAGGACTAGCGGGGCCTACGAGCAGTACTTC. It translates to CASSLRTSGAYEQYF. The V gene is TRBV5-1, the J gene TRBJ2-7, with TRBD2 matching 12 bases. The CDR3 runs to 15 residues. Looked up from germline, CDR1 is SGHRS and CDR2 is YFSETQ. Trimming removed 2 bases from V and 2 bases from J; junction bases left unmatched: 2.

This clonotype was counted many times. This rearrangement joins TRBV6-5 to TRBJ2-3; D remains ambiguous. Trimming shortened V by 5 bases and J by 2 bases, and 14 bases separated the two germline ends. Germline V lookup: CDR1 MNHEY, CDR2 SVGAGI. CDR3 length: 15 amino acids. CDR3 sequence (DNA): TGTGCCAGCAGTCCCGGGTCTCCTTTCACAGATACGCAGTATTTT. It encodes CASSPGSPFTDTQYF.

The J gene is TRBJ2-3, the V gene TRBV20-1; 8 bases align to TRBD2. CDR1 and CDR2 from the germline V gene are DFQATT and SNEGSKA (reference sequence). J lost 4 bases, V lost 5 bases, and 20 bases had no gene match. The CDR3 contains 18 residues. The CDR3 nucleotides read TGCAGTGCTTCCACTGGGATAGCGGGGAGCCGTTCTGCAGATACGCAGTATTTT. This encodes CSASTGIAGSRSADTQYF.

This clonotype turned up a few times. The chain carries TRBV7-9 and TRBJ2-1; 8 positions match TRBD2. This CDR3 has 14 residues. CDR1 and CDR2 from the germline V gene are SEHNR and FQNEAQ (reference sequence). V was clipped by 1 base and J by 7 bases; unmatched bases: 3. The CDR3 loop reads CASSLGGTRNEQFF. The CDR3 DNA reads TGTGCCAGCAGCTTAGGGGGGACTAGAAATGAGCAGTTCTTC.

This clonotype was seen at least ten times. The chain uses TRBV28 and TRBJ2-2, with TRBD1 matching over 9 bases. The CDR3 runs to 15 residues. V was clipped by 5 bases and J by 6 bases; unmatched bases: 7. The germline gives CDR1 MDHEN, CDR2 SYDVKM. The CDR3 sequence: CASSRQGVSAGELFF. DNA for the CDR3: TGTGCCAGCAGTCGACAGGGGGTGTCGGCCGGGGAGCTGTTTTTT.